This T cell receptor beta chain was obtained from a study of T cell responses to AZD1222 COVID-19 vaccine. Trimming at V came to 5 bases and at J to 4 bases, leaving 9 bases not matched to a gene. The CDR3 has 15 amino acids. Per the germline V gene, CDR1 is MNHEY and CDR2 is SVGAGI. Clones were read by immunoSEQ multiplex PCR, and TCRdb kept only the in-frame ones, dropping some. The sample has 150,000 to 200,000 clones, roughly 93% seen once. Study-wide findings and caveats: Increases in Spike-specific TCR breadth and depth were seen after two AZD1222 doses. Of the AZD1222 recipients, only 5 or 6 were seropositive at baseline.

About this clone itself: Its antigen is not identified.

The V and J genes are TRBV6-5 and TRBJ2-7, with TRBD1 identical over 9 bases. The clonotype originates from an adult in good health. The sample consisted of peripheral blood, taken on day 0 of AZD1222 vaccination. For the CDR3, the DNA is TGTGCCAGCAGTAAAACCGGGACAGGGTTATACGAGCAGTACTTC. Its protein product is CASSKTGTGLYEQYF.